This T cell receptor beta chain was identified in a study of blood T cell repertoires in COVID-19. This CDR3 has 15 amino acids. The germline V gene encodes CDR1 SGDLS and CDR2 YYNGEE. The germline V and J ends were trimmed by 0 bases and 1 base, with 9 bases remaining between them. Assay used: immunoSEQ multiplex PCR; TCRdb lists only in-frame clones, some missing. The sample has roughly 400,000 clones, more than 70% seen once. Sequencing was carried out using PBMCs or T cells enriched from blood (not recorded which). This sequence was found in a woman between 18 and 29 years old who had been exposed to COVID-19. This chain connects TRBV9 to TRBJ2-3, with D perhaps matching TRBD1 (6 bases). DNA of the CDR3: TGTGCCAGCAGCGTAGCGTGGACAGGCACAGATACGCAGTATTTT. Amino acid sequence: CASSVAWTGTDTQYF.